This T cell receptor (beta chain) was obtained from a study of siplizumab effects on memory and regulatory T cells. Findings and caveats of the study: Memory T cells appeared less diverse than naive cells, which seemed to contribute substantially to alloresponse.

This table comes from immunoSEQ multiplex PCR, and its TCRdb copy is limited to in-frame clones, with some not included. Here the sample spans about 80,000 clones, 95% being singletons. On this clone: Its target is not known.

The CDR3 loop spans 17 amino acids. V lost 0 bases and J lost 4, with 16 bases in between. Germline V gene data show CDR1 as SGDLS and CDR2 as YYNGEE. The clonotype was recovered from a human donor in good health. V gene TRBV9 combines with J gene TRBJ2-2, with a tentative D call TRBD2 (6 bases). Sequencing was done on a sample of CD8+ T cells sorted from blood. The CDR3 loop reads CASSVGGSGHGTGELFF. The CDR3 nucleotides read TGTGCCAGCAGCGTAGGAGGTAGCGGACATGGCACCGGGGAGCTGTTTTTT.